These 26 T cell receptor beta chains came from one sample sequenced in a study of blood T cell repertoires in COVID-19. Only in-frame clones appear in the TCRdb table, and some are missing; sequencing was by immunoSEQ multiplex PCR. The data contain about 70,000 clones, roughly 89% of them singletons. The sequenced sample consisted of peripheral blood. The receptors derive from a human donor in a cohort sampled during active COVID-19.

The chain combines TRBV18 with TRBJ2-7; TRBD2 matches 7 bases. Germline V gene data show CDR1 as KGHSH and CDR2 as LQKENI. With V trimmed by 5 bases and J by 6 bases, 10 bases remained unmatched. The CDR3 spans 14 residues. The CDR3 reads CASSAASGYPEQYF. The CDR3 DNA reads TGTGCCAGCTCAGCGGCTAGCGGATACCCCGAGCAGTACTTC. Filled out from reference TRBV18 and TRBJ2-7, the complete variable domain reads NAGVMQNPRHLVRRRGQEARLRCSPMKGHSHVYWYRQLPEEGLKFMVYLQKENIIDESGMPKERFSAEFPKEGPSILRIQQVVRGDSAAYFCASSAASGYPEQYFGPGTRLTVT.

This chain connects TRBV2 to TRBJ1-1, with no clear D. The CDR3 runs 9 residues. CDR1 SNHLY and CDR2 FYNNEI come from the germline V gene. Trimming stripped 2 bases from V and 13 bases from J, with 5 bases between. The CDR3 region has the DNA TGTGCCAGCAGTGAACCAGGTTTCTTT. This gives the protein CASSEPGFF.

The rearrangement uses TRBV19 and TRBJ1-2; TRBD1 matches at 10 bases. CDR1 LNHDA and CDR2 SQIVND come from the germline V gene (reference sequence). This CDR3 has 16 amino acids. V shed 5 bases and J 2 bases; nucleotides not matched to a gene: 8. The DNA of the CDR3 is TGTGCCAGTAGTGAGGGCTGGACAGGGGGAAACTATGGCTACACCTTC. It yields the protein CASSEGWTGGNYGYTF. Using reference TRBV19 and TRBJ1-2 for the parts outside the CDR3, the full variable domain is DGGITQSPKYLFRKEGQNVTLSCEQNLNHDAMYWYRQDPGQGLRLIYYSQIVNDFQKGDIAEGYSVSREKKESFPLTVTSAQKNPTAFYLCASSEGWTGGNYGYTFGSGTRLTVV.

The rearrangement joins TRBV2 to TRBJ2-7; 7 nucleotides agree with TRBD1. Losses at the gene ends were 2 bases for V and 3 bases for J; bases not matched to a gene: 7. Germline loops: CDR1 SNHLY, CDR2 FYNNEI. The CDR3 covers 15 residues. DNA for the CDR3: TGTGCCAGCAGTGAATTCCTGGGACAGTACTACGAGCAGTACTTC. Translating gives CASSEFLGQYYEQYF.

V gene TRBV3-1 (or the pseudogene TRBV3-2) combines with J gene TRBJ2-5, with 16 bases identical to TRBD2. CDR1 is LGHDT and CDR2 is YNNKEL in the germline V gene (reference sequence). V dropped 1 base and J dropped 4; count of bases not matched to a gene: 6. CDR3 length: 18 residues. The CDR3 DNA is TGTGCCAGCAGCCAAGCATTTGGGACTAGCGGGGGGGGAGAGACCCAGTACTTC. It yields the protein CASSQAFGTSGGGETQYF.

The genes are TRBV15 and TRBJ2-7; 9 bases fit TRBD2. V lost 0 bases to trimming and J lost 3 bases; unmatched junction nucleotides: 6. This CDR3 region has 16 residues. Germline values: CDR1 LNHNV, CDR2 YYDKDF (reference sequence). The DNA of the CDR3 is TGTGCCACCAGCAGAGATTTACTAGCGGGTAGCTACGAGCAGTACTTC. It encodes CATSRDLLAGSYEQYF. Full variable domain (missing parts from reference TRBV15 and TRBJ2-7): DAMVIQNPRYQVTQFGKPVTLSCSQTLNHNVMYWYQQKSSQAPKLLFHYYDKDFNNEADTPDNFQSRRPNTSFCFLDIRSPGLGDTAMYLCATSRDLLAGSYEQYFGPGTRLTVT.

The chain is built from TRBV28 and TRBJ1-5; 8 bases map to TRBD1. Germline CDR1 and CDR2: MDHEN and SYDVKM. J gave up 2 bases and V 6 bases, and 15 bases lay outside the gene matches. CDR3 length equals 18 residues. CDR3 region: CASSRGQGLPLGNQPQHF. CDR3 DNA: TGTGCCAGCAGCCGCGGACAGGGCCTCCCTCTGGGCAATCAGCCCCAGCATTTT.

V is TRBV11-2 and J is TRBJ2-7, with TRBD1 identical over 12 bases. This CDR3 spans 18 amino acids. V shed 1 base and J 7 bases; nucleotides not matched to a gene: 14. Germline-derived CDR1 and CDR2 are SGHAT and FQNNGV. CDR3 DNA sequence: TGTGCCAGCAGCTTAGCCCCGGCGACTGGGACAGGGGGCCGGGAGCAGTACTTC. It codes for CASSLAPATGTGGREQYF.

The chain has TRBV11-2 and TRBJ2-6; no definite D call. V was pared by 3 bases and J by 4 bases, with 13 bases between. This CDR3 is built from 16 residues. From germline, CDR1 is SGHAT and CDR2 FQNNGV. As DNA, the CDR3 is TGTGCCAGCAGCTTTTTCAAGAGCTTAGGGGCCAACGTCCTGACTTTC. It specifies CASSFFKSLGANVLTF.

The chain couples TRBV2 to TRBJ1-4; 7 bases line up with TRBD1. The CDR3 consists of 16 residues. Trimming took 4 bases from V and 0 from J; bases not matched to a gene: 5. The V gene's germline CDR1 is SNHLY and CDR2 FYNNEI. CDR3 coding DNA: TGTGCCAGCAGTGGACCTACAGGGGCAACTAATGAAAAACTGTTTTTT. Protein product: CASSGPTGATNEKLFF.

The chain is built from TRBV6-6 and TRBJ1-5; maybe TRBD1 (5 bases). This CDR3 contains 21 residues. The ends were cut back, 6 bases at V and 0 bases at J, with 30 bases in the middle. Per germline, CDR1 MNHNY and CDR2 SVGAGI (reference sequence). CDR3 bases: TGTGCCAGCAGCTATATGATGAGGACACGCTATTCACATTATAGCAATCAGCCCCAGCATTTT. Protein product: CASSYMMRTRYSHYSNQPQHF.

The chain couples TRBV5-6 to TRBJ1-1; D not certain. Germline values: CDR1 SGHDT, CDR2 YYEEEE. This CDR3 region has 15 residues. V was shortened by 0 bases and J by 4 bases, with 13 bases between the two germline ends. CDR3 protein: CASSLARELSTEAFF. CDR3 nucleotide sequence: TGTGCCAGCAGCTTGGCAAGGGAGTTAAGCACTGAAGCTTTCTTT.

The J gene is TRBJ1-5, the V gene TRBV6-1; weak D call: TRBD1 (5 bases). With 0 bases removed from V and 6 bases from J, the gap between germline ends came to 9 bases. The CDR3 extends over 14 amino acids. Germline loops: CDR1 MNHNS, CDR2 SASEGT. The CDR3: CASSEAWGGQPQHF. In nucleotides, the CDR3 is TGTGCCAGCAGTGAAGCGTGGGGGGGTCAGCCCCAGCATTTT.

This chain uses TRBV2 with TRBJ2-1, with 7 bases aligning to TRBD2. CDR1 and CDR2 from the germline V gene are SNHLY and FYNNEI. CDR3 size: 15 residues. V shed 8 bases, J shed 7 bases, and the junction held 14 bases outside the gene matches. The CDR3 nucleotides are TGTGCCAGCCGCCGGGCCCAGGGAGGGAGGAATGAGCAGTTCTTC. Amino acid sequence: CASRRAQGGRNEQFF.

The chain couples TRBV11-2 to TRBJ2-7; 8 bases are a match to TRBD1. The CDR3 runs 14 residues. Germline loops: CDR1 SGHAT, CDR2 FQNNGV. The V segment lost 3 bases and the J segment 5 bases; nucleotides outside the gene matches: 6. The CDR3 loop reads CASSFGTGNHEQYF. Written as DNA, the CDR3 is TGTGCCAGCAGCTTCGGGACAGGTAACCACGAGCAGTACTTC.

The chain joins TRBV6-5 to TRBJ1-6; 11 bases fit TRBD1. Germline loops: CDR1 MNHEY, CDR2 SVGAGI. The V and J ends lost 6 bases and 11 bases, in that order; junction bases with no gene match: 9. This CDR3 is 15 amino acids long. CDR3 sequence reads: CASRAGQGAQTPLHF. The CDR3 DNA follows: TGTGCCAGCAGAGCTGGACAGGGGGCTCAAACACCCCTCCACTTT.

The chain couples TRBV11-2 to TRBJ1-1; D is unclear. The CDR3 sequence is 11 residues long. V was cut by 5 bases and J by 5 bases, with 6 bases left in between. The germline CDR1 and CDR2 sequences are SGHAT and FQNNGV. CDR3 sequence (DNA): TGTGCCAGCAGCACCCTAACTGAAGCTTTCTTT. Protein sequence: CASSTLTEAFF.

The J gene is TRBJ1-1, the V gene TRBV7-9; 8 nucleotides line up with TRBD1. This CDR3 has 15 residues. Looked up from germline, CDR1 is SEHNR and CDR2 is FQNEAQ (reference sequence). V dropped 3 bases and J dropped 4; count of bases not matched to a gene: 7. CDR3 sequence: CASSFHTGGLTEAFF. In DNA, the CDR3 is TGTGCCAGCAGCTTTCATACAGGGGGACTCACTGAAGCTTTCTTT.

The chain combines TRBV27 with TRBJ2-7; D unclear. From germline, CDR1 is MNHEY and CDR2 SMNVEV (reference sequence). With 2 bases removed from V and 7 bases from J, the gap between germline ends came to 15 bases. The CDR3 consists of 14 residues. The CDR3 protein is CASSLKLSFGEQYF. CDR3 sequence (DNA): TGTGCCAGCAGTTTAAAGCTGAGCTTCGGGGAGCAGTACTTC.

As DNA, the CDR3 is TGTGCCAGCAGCTTAGTAGCGGGGGTAACAGATACGCAGTATTTT. Translating it yields CASSLVAGVTDTQYF. The V gene is TRBV7-3, the J gene TRBJ2-3; 9 bases align to TRBD2. The CDR3 is made up of 15 amino acids. Germline CDR1 is SGHTA and CDR2 is FQGTGA. V gave up 2 bases and J gave up 3 bases; unmatched junction bases: 3.

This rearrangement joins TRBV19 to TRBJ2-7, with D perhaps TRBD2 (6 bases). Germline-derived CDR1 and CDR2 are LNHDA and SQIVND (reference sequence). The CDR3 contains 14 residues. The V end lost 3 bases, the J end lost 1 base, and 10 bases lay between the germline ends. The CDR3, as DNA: TGTGCCAGTAGTATTGCTGGGGGGTCCTACGAGCAGTACTTC. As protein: CASSIAGGSYEQYF.

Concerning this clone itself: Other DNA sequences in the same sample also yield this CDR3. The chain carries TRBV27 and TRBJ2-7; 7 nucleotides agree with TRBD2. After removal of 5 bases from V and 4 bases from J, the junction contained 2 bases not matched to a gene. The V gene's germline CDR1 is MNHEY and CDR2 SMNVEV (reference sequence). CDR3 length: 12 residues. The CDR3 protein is CASSGGGYEQYF. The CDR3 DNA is TGTGCCAGCAGTGGGGGAGGGTACGAGCAGTACTTC.

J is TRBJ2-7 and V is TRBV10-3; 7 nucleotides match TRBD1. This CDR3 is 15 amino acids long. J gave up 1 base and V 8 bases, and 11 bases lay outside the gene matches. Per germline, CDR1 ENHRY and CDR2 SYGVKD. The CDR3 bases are TGTGCCATCTCCCTCTGGGGGACAGAATCCTACGAGCAGTACTTC. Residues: CAISLWGTESYEQYF.

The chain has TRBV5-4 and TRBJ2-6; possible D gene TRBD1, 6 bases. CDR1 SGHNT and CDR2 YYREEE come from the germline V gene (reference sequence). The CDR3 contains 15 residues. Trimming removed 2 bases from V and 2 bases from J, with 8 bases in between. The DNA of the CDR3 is TGTGCCAGCAGCTTACAGGGAACTGGGGCCAACGTCCTGACTTTC. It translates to CASSLQGTGANVLTF.

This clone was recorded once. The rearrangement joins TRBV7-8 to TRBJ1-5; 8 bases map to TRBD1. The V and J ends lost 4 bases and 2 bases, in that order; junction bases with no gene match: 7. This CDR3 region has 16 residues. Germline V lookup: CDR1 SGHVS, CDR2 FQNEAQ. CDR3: CASSWNPDRGNQPQHF. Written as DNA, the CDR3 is TGTGCCAGCAGCTGGAATCCGGACAGGGGCAATCAGCCCCAGCATTTT.

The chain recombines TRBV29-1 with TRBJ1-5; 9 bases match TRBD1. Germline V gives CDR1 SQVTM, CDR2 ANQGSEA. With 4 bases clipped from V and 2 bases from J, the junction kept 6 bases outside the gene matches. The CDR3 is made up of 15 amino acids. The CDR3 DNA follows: TGCAGCGTTGCCTGGGACAGGGATGGCAATCAGCCCCAGCATTTT. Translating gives CSVAWDRDGNQPQHF.